This entry describes one TCR beta chain. Its specificity is unknown. Researchers isolated at least 7 million PBMCs per sample. The sample comes from a study of blood T cells in healthy people across ages. Whole-study findings and limits: Investigators treated diversity estimates from one million T cells as underestimates.

A J-beta primer mix and a sample-barcoded 5' primer were used in a second PCR of about 7 to 12 cycles. Each sample yielded at least 3 million CDR3-containing paired-end reads. TCRdb reanalysed the 5' RACE reads using MiXCR and keeps one entry per CDR3 protein. Among about 1 million distinct CDR3 sequences listed, 35% to 50% were seen once. The germline gives CDR1 KGHSH, CDR2 LQKENI. This CDR3 is built from 16 residues. V lost 1 base, J lost 0 bases, and 9 bases lay in between. The sequence was collected from a woman aged 55-70 years in good health. This chain links TRBV18 with TRBJ1-4; D remains unclear. Sequenced: blood. DNA for the CDR3: TGTGCCAGCTCACCACGCCAGGCAACAACTAATGAAAAACTGTTTTTT. Its translation is CASSPRQATTNEKLFF. Drawing the rest from reference TRBV18 and TRBJ1-4, the complete variable domain is NAGVMQNPRHLVRRRGQEARLRCSPMKGHSHVYWYRQLPEEGLKFMVYLQKENIIDESGMPKERFSAEFPKEGPSILRIQQVVRGDSAAYFCASSPRQATTNEKLFFGSGTQLSVL.